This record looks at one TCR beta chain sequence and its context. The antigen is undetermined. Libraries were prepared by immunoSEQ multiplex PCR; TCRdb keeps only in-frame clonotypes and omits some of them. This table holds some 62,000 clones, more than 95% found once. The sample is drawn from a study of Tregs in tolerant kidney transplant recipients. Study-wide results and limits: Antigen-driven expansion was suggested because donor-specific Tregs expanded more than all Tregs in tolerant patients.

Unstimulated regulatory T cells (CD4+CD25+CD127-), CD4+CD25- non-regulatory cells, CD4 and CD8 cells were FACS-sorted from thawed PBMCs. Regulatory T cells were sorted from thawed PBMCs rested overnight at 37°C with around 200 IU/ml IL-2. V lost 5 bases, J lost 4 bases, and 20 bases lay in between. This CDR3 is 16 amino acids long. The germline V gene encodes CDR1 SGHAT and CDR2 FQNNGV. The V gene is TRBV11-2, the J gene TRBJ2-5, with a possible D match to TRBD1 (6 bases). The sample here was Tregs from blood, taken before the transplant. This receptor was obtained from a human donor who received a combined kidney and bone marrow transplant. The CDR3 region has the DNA TGTGCCAGCAGCATAATACGGGACAATGGCCGAGAGACCCAGTACTTC. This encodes CASSIIRDNGRETQYF.